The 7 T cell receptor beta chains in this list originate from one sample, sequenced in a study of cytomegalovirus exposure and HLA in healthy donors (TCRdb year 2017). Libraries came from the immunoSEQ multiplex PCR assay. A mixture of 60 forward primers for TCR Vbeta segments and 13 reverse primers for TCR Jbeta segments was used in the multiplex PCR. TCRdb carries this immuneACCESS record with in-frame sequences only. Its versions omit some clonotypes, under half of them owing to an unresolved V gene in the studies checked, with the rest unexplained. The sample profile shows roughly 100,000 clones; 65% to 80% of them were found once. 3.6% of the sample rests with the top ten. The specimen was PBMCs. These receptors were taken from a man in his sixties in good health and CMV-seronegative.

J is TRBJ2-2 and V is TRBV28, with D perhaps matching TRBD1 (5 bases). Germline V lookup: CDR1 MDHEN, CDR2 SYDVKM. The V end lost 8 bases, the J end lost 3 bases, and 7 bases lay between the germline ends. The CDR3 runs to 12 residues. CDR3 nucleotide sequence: TGTGCCAGCGCAGGGTACACCGGGGAGCTGTTTTTT. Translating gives CASAGYTGELFF.

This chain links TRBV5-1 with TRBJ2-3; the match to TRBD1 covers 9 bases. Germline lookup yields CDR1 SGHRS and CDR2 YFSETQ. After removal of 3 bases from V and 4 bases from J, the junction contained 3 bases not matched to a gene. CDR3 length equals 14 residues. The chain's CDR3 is CASSSQGAADTQYF. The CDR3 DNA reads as TGCGCCAGCAGCTCACAGGGGGCCGCAGATACGCAGTATTTT.

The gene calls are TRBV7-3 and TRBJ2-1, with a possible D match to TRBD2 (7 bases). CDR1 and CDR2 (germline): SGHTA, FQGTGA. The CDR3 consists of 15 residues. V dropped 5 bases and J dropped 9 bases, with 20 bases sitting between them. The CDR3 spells CASSLLEGGGSEQFF. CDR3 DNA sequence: TGTGCCAGCAGCCTCCTTGAGGGGGGAGGGAGTGAGCAGTTCTTC.

CDR3: CASSLRREVVAGLNEQFF. CDR3 coding DNA: TGTGCCAGCAGCTTACGACGGGAAGTGGTAGCGGGGTTAAATGAGCAGTTCTTC. The chain carries TRBV11-2 and TRBJ2-1; 8 bases line up with TRBD2. The CDR3 has 18 residues. The germline gives CDR1 SGHAT, CDR2 FQNNGV. Germline trimming cut 2 bases from V and 7 bases from J; bases unmatched to any gene: 16.

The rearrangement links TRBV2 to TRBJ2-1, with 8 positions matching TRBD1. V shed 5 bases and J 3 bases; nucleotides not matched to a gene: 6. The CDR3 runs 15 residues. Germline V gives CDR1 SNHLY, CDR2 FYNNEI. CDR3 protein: CASSNQGAHYNEQFF. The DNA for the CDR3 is TGTGCCAGCAGTAATCAGGGGGCACACTACAATGAGCAGTTCTTC.

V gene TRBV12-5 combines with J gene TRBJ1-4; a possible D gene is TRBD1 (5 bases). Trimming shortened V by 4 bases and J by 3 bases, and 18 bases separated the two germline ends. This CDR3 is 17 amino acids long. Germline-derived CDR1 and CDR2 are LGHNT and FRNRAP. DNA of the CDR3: TGTGCTAGTGGTTGGGTCCCCTCTGGGGCGGCTAATGAAAAACTGTTTTTT. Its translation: CASGWVPSGAANEKLFF.

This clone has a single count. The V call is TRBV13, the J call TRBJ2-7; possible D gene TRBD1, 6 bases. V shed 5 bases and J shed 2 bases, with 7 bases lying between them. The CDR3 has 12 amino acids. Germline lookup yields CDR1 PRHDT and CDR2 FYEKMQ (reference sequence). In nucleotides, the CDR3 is TGTGCCAGCAGCAACAGGGCCTACGAGCAGTACTTC. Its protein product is CASSNRAYEQYF. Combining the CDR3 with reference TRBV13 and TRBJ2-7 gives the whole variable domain AAGVIQSPRHLIKEKRETATLKCYPIPRHDTVYWYQQGPGQDPQFLISFYEKMQSDKGSIPDRFSAQQFSDYHSELNMSSLELGDSALYFCASSNRAYEQYFGPGTRLTVT.